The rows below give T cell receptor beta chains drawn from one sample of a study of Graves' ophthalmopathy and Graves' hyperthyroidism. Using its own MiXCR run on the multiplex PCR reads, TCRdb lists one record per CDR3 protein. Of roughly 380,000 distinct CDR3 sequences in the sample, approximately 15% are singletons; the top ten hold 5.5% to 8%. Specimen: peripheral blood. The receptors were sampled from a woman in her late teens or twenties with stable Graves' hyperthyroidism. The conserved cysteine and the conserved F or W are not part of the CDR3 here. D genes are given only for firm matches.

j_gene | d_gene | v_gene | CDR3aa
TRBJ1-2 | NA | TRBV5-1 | ASSPGAWDYGYT
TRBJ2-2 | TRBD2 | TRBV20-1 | SARLAGDTGELF
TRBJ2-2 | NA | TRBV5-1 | ASSRGRGANTGELF
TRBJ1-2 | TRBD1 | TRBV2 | ASKGPGTGVPYGYT
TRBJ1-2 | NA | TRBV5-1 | ASSPGAGPNYGYT
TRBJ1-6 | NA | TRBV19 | ASSPQGQSRNSPLH
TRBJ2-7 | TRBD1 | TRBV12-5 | ASGPQGARYEQY
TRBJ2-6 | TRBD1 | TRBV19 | ASSPIRDRVWGANVLT
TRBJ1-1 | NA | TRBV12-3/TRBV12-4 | ASRPADSSLTEAF
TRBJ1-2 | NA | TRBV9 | ASSVASGVDGYT
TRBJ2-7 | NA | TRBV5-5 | ASSLPGGSYEQY